These 20 T cell receptor beta chains originate from one sample sequenced in a study of blood T cell repertoires in COVID-19. Sequencing was performed with immunoSEQ multiplex PCR; in TCRdb, only in-frame clones are kept and a portion is missing. The table includes about 220,000 clones, 84% detected once. Sequencing was done on a sample of peripheral blood. These receptors originate from a woman aged 55-75 years who had recovered from COVID-19.

This clone occurred once. The chain is built from TRBV2 and TRBJ1-2; D is undetermined. The CDR3 spans 13 residues. Germline CDR1 and CDR2: SNHLY and FYNNEI. V was cut by 4 bases and J by 2 bases, with 8 bases left in between. The CDR3 spells CASSGGLNYGYTF. The DNA of the CDR3 is TGTGCCAGCAGTGGAGGGTTAAACTATGGCTACACCTTC.

The V and J genes are TRBV30 and TRBJ1-4; TRBD1 is a possible D gene (6 bases). The V end lost 2 bases, the J end lost 7 bases, and 14 bases lay between the germline ends. Germline lookup yields CDR1 GTSNPN and CDR2 SVGIG (reference sequence). The CDR3 extends over 14 amino acids. The CDR3 sequence: CAWSLKQGREKLFF. CDR3 DNA sequence: TGTGCCTGGAGTTTAAAACAGGGCCGTGAAAAACTGTTTTTT. The full variable domain, completed using reference TRBV30 and TRBJ1-4, is SQTIHQWPATLVQPVGSPLSLECTVEGTSNPNLYWYRQAAGRGLQLLFYSVGIGQISSEVPQNLSASRPQDRQFILSSKKLLLSDSGFYLCAWSLKQGREKLFFGSGTQLSVL.

The J gene is TRBJ1-2, the V gene TRBV24-1, with 7 bases aligning to TRBD1. V lost 3 bases and J lost 0; bases outside the gene matches: 0. Looked up from germline, CDR1 is KGHDR and CDR2 is SFDVKD. CDR3 length equals 14 residues. CDR3 residues: CATSDTGANYGYTF. As DNA, the CDR3 is TGTGCCACCAGTGATACAGGGGCTAACTATGGCTACACCTTC.

This clone is a singleton in its sample. The genes are TRBV18 and TRBJ1-4; no clear D. The CDR3 covers 16 residues. V lost 2 bases and J 4 bases, leaving 14 bases between the germline ends. The germline V gene encodes CDR1 KGHSH and CDR2 LQKENI. The chain's CDR3 is CASSPGQANFNEKLFF. The CDR3 DNA reads TGTGCCAGCTCACCAGGCCAGGCGAACTTTAATGAAAAACTGTTTTTT.

This clone was seen more than once but under ten times. The V and J genes are TRBV30 and TRBJ1-6, with 12 bases lining up with TRBD1. Losses at the gene ends were 4 bases for V and 3 bases for J; bases not matched to a gene: 7. The germline CDR1 and CDR2 sequences are GTSNPN and SVGIG (reference sequence). CDR3 length: 17 residues. In DNA, the CDR3 is TGTGCCTGGACCTCCGGGACAGGGGGCTTCTATAATTCACCCCTCCACTTT. Protein sequence: CAWTSGTGGFYNSPLHF.

The V gene is TRBV11-3, the J gene TRBJ1-1; D perhaps matches TRBD1 (5 bases). V was trimmed by 4 bases and J by 5 bases, leaving 11 bases between them. The CDR3 covers 13 residues. Germline V CDR1 and CDR2: SGHNT, YENEEA. Written as DNA, the CDR3 is TGTGCCAGCAGCTCCAGGGTGGGGACTGAAGCTTTCTTT. The encoded protein is CASSSRVGTEAFF.

The chain has TRBV6-5 and TRBJ2-1, with D unclear. The V end lost 2 bases, the J end lost 10 bases, and 12 bases lay between the germline ends. Germline-derived CDR1 and CDR2 are MNHEY and SVGAGI. This CDR3 is built from 13 residues. The CDR3 here is CASSYPIGEEQFF. In nucleotides, the CDR3 is TGTGCCAGCAGTTACCCTATTGGAGAGGAGCAGTTCTTC.

This chain links TRBV12-3 or TRBV12-4 with TRBJ1-2; D perhaps matches TRBD1 (5 bases). V was pared by 5 bases and J by 5 bases, with 12 bases between. The length of the CDR3 is 13 residues. The CDR3 bases are TGTGCCAGCAGTCCGGGACGGGAGTATGGCTACACCTTC. Translating it yields CASSPGREYGYTF.

This rearrangement joins TRBV9 to TRBJ2-1, with 7 bases matching TRBD1. Germline V gene sequence: CDR1 SGDLS, CDR2 YYNGEE. This CDR3 comprises 16 residues. Trimming took 4 bases from V and 2 from J; bases not matched to a gene: 9. CDR3 residues: CASSRTRDRTYNEQFF. For the CDR3, the DNA is TGTGCCAGCAGCAGAACCCGGGACAGAACCTACAATGAGCAGTTCTTC. Drawing the rest from reference TRBV9 and TRBJ2-1, the complete variable domain is DSGVTQTPKHLITATGQRVTLRCSPRSGDLSVYWYQQSLDQGLQFLIQYYNGEERAKGNILERFSAQQFPDLHSELNLSSLELGDSALYFCASSRTRDRTYNEQFFGPGTRLTVL.

This clone came up a few times. This rearrangement joins TRBV11-3 to TRBJ1-5; tentative D call: TRBD1 (5 bases). Germline CDR1 and CDR2: SGHNT and YENEEA. V shed 7 bases and J shed 6 bases, with 16 bases lying between them. The CDR3 has 14 amino acids. The CDR3 DNA sequence: TGTGCCAGCAACACACGGGGGTCGGGTCAGCCCCAGCATTTT. Translated: CASNTRGSGQPQHF.

V usage is TRBV5-1 and J usage is TRBJ1-3; D might be TRBD1 (5 bases). This CDR3 spans 14 amino acids. Germline V gene sequence: CDR1 SGHRS, CDR2 YFSETQ. Deletions cut 4 bases from V and 4 bases from J, with 12 bases between. The CDR3 coding sequence is TGCGCCAGCAGCCCCAGGGTAGCCGGAAACACCATATATTTT. It codes for CASSPRVAGNTIYF.

J is TRBJ2-5 and V is TRBV9; TRBD2 matches 11 bases. Germline assignment: CDR1 SGDLS and CDR2 YYNGEE. The CDR3 runs 17 residues. Trimming removed 2 bases from V and 5 bases from J; junction bases left unmatched: 11. Here the CDR3 reads CASSVELLAGGGETQYF. The CDR3 DNA reads TGTGCCAGCAGCGTTGAACTCCTAGCGGGGGGCGGGGAGACCCAGTACTTC.

This chain uses TRBV30 with TRBJ1-6; 12 positions agree with TRBD1. Germline V gene data show CDR1 as GTSNPN and CDR2 as SVGIG (reference sequence). The CDR3 spans 18 residues. After removal of 0 bases from V and 2 bases from J, the junction contained 5 bases not matched to a gene. The CDR3 loop reads CAWSVVGTGGPYNSPLHF. In DNA form, the CDR3 reads TGTGCCTGGAGTGTCGTTGGGACAGGGGGCCCCTATAATTCACCCCTCCACTTT.

The genes are TRBV6-1 and TRBJ2-3; a possible D gene is TRBD2 (6 bases). The germline CDR1 and CDR2 sequences are MNHNS and SASEGT. This CDR3 contains 15 residues. Trimming left V 1 base short and J 1 base short, with 9 bases between. The CDR3 nucleotides are TGTGCCAGCAGTGAAGGGAGGGCCCGCACAGATACGCAGTATTTT. It yields the protein CASSEGRARTDTQYF.

This clone was seen only once. The gene calls are TRBV18 and TRBJ1-1, with 7 bases fitting TRBD1. J was trimmed by 8 bases and V by 6 bases; bases with no gene match: 9. CDR1 KGHSH and CDR2 LQKENI come from the germline V gene. This CDR3 region has 13 residues. CDR3 bases: TGTGCCAGCTCGTCGACAGGGAGAACCGAAGCTTTCTTT. It codes for CASSSTGRTEAFF.

Only one count was recorded for this clone. V usage is TRBV5-1 and J usage is TRBJ2-7; 7 nucleotides match TRBD1. There are 14 residues in the CDR3. Germline values: CDR1 SGHRS, CDR2 YFSETQ. Trimming cost V 4 bases and J 4 bases; bases outside gene matches: 8. In nucleotides, the CDR3 is TGCGCCAGCAGCGTGACAGGGTCCCTTTACGAGCAGTACTTC. Translation: CASSVTGSLYEQYF.

The gene calls are TRBV7-9 and TRBJ1-2, with 8 positions matching TRBD1. The CDR3 extends over 15 amino acids. CDR1 SEHNR and CDR2 FQNEAQ come from the germline V gene (reference sequence). V gave up 0 bases and J gave up 4 bases; unmatched junction bases: 4. CDR3 in DNA: TGTGCCAGCAGCTTAGCCTCCGGGACAGGCTATGGCTACACCTTC. This translates into CASSLASGTGYGYTF.

V is TRBV5-1 and J is TRBJ1-2; TRBD1 aligns across 7 bases. Germline CDR1 SGHRS, CDR2 YFSETQ. The CDR3 runs to 13 residues. V lost 4 bases to trimming and J lost 2 bases; unmatched junction nucleotides: 2. The CDR3 loop is CASSPGQNYGYTF. In nucleotides, the CDR3 is TGCGCCAGCAGCCCGGGACAGAACTATGGCTACACCTTC.

This rearrangement joins TRBV7-9 to TRBJ2-1, with D maybe TRBD2 (5 bases). CDR1 and CDR2 from the germline V gene are SEHNR and FQNEAQ (reference sequence). V lost 7 bases to trimming and J lost 4 bases, with 17 bases between them. The CDR3 runs to 15 residues. In DNA, the CDR3 is TGTGCCAGCATCCTCGGACTTTCCCCGTACAATGAGCAGTTCTTC. Protein product: CASILGLSPYNEQFF.

This sequence joins TRBV6-5 and TRBJ2-5, with 11 bases fitting TRBD1. Unmatched junction bases numbered 3, after V lost 2 bases and J lost 4 bases. Germline V gene lookup returns CDR1 MNHEY and CDR2 SVGAGI. The CDR3 covers 15 residues. In DNA form, the CDR3 reads TGTGCCAGCAGTTACGAGGACAGGGGGCGAGAGACCCAGTACTTC. Protein sequence: CASSYEDRGRETQYF.